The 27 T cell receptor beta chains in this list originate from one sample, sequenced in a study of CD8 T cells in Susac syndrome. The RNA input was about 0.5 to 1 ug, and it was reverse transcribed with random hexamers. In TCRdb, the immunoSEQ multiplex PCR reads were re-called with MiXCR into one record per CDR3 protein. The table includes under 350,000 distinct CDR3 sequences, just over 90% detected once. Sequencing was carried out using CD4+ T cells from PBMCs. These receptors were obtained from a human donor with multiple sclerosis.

The CDR3 DNA is TGCAGTGCTAGAGGGCAGATTAGCAATCAGCCCCAGCATTTT. Translated, it gives CSARGQISNQPQHF. The rearrangement links TRBV20-1 to TRBJ1-5, with D uncertain. Germline V gene data show CDR1 as DFQATT and CDR2 as SNEGSKA (reference sequence). Trimming shortened V by 1 base and J by 0 bases, and 7 bases separated the two germline ends. The CDR3 length is 14 residues.

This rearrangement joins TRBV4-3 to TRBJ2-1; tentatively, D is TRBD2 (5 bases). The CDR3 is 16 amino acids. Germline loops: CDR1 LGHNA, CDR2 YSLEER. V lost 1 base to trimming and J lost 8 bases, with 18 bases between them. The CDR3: CASSQAWLADFDEQFF. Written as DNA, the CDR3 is TGCGCCAGCAGCCAAGCTTGGCTAGCCGATTTTGATGAGCAGTTCTTC.

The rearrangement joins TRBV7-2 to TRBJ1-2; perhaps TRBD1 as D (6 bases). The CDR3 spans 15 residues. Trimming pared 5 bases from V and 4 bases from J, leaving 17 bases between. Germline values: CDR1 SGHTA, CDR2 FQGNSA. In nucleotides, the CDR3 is TGTGCCAGCAGCCCACTACCGGGACACACCTATGGCTACACCTTC. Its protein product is CASSPLPGHTYGYTF.

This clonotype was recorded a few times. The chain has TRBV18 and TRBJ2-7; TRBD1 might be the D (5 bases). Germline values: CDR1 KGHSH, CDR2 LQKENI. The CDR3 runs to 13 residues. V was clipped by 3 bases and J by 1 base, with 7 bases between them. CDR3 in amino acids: CASSPGRSYEQYF. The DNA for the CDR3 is TGTGCCAGCTCACCGGGGCGTTCCTACGAGCAGTACTTC.

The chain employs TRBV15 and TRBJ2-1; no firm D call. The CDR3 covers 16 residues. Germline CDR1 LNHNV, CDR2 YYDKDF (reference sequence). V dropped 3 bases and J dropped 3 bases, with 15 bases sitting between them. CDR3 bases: TGTGCCACCAGCAGCCGTAGGAGTTATCACTACAATGAGCAGTTCTTC. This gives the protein CATSSRRSYHYNEQFF.

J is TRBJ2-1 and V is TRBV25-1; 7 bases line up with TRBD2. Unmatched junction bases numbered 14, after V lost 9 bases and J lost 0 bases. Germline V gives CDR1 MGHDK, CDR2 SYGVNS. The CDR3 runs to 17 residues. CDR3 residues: CARSSYREASSYNEQFF. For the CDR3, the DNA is TGTGCCAGGAGCTCTTACCGGGAGGCAAGCTCCTACAATGAGCAGTTCTTC.

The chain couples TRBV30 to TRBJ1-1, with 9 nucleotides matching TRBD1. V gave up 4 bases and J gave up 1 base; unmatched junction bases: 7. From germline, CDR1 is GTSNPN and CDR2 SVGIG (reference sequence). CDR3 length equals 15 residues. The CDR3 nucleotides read TGTGCCTGGACCCCGGGACAGGGAGGGAACACTGAAGCTTTCTTT. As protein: CAWTPGQGGNTEAFF.

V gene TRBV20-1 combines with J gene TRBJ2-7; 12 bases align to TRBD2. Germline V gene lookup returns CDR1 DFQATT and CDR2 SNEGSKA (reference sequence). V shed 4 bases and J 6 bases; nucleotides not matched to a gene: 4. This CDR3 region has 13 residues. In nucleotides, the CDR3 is TGCAGTGCTATTTGGACTAGCGGGACCGAGCAGTACTTC. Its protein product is CSAIWTSGTEQYF.

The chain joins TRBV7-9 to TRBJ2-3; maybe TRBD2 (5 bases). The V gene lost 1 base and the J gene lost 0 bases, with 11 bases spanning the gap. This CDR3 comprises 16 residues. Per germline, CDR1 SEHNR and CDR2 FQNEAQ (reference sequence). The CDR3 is CASSLEGGLSTDTQYF. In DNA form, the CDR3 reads TGTGCCAGCAGCTTAGAGGGCGGGCTTAGCACAGATACGCAGTATTTT.

CDR3 sequence: CSEGTSGSSETQYF. The CDR3 DNA sequence: TGCAGCGAAGGGACTAGCGGGAGTTCAGAGACCCAGTACTTC. The chain has TRBV29-1 and TRBJ2-5, with 14 positions matching TRBD2. Per germline, CDR1 SQVTM and CDR2 ANQGSEA. This CDR3 spans 14 amino acids. V trimming: 7 bases; J trimming: 4 bases; junction bases outside the gene matches: 5.

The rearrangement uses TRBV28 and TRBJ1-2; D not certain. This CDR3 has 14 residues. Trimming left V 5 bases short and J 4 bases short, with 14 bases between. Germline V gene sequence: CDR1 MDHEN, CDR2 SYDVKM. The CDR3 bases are TGTGCCAGCAGTGCACGAGACGGCCGCTATGGCTACACCTTC. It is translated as CASSARDGRYGYTF.

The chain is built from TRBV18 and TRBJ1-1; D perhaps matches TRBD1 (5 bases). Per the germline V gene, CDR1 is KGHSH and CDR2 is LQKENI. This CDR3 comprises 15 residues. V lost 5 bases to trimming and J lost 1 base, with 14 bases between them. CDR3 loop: CASSTGTPPNTEAFF. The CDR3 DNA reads TGTGCCAGCTCAACCGGGACTCCCCCGAACACTGAAGCTTTCTTT.

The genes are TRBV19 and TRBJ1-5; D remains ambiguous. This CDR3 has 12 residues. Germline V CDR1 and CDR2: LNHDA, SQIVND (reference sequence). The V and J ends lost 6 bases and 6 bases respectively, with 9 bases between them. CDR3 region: CASRGQIQPQHF. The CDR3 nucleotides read TGTGCCAGTAGAGGGCAGATTCAGCCCCAGCATTTT.

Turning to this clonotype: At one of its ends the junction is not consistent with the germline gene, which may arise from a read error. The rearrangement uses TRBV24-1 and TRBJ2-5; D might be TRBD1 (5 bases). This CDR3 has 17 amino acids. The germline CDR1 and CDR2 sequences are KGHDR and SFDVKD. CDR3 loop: CATSDPFQDNLQEAQYF. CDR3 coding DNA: TGTGCCACCAGTGATCCATTTCAGGACAATTTACAAGAGGCCCAGTACTTC.

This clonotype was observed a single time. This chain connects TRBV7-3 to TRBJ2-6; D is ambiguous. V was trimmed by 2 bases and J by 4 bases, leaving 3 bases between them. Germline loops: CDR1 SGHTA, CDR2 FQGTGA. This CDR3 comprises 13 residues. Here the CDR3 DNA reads TGTGCCAGCAGCTTACCCGGGGCCAACGTCCTGACTTTC. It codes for CASSLPGANVLTF.

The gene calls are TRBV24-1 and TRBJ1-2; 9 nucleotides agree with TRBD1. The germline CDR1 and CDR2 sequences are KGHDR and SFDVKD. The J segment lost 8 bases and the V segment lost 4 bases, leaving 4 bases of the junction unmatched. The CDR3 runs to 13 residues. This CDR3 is CATSEGQGRGYTF. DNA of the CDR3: TGTGCCACCAGTGAGGGACAGGGTCGCGGCTACACCTTC.

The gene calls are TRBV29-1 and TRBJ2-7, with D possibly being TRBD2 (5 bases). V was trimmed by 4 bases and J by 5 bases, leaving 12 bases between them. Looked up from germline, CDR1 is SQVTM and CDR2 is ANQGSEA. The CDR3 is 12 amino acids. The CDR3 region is CSVGSGYNEQYF. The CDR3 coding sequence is TGCAGCGTTGGGTCGGGGTACAACGAGCAGTACTTC.

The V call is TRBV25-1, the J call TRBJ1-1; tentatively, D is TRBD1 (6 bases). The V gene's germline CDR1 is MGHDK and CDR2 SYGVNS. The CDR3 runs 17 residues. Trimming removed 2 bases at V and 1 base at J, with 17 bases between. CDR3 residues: CASSETLGGRANTEAFF. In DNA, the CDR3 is TGTGCCAGCAGTGAAACGTTGGGGGGCAGAGCGAACACTGAAGCTTTCTTT.

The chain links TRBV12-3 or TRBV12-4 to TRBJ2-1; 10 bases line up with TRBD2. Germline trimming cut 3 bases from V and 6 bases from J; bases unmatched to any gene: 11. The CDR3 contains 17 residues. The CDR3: CASSFAASGRLGNEQFF. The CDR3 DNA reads TGTGCCAGCAGTTTTGCTGCTAGCGGGAGATTGGGCAATGAGCAGTTCTTC.

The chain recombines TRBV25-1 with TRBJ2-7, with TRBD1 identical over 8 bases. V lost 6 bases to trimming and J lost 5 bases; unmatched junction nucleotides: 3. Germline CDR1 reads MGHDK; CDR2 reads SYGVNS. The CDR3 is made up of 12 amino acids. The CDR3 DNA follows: TGTGCCAGCAGGAACAGGGGGGACGAGCAGTACTTC. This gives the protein CASRNRGDEQYF.

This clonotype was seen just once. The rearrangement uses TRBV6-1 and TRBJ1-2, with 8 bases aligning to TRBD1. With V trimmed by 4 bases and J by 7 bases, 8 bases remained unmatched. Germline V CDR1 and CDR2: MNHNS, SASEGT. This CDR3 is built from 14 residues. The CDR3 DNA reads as TGTGCCAGCAGTGCGGGACAGGCGGCCACTGGCTACACCTTC. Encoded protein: CASSAGQAATGYTF.

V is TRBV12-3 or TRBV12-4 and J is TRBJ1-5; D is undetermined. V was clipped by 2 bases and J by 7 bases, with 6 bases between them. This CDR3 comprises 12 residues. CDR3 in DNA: TGTGCCAGCAGTTTAATGCGACAGCCCCAGCATTTT. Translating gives CASSLMRQPQHF.

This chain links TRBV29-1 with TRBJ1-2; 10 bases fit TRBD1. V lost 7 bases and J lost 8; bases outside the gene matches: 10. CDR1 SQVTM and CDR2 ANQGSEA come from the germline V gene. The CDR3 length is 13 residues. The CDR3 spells CSDGTGDAQGYTF. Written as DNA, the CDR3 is TGCAGCGATGGGACAGGGGACGCCCAGGGCTACACCTTC.

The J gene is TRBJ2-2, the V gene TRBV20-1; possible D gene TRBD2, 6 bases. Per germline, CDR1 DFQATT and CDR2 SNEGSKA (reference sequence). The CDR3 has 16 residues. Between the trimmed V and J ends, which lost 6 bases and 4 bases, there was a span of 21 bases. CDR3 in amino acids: CSASERSSEFTGELFF. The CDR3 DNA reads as TGCAGTGCCAGCGAACGTTCTAGCGAATTCACCGGGGAGCTGTTTTTT.

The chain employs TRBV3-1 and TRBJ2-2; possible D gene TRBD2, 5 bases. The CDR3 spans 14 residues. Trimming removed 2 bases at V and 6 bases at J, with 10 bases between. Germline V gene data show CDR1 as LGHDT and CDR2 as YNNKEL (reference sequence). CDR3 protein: CASSQMGRSGELFF. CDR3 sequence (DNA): TGTGCCAGCAGCCAAATGGGGAGATCCGGGGAGCTGTTTTTT.

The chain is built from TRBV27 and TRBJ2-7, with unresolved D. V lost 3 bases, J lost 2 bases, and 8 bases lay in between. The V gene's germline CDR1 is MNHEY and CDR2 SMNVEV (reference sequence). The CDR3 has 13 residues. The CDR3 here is CASSFCVAYEQYF. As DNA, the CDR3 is TGTGCCAGCAGTTTTTGCGTGGCCTACGAGCAGTACTTC.

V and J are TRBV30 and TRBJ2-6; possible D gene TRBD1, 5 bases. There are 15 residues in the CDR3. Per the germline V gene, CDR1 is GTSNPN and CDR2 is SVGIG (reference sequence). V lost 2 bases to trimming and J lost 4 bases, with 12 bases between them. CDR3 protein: CAWSLGVPGANVLTF. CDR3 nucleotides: TGTGCCTGGAGTTTAGGGGTCCCCGGGGCCAACGTCCTGACTTTC.